These 20 T cell receptor beta chains came from one sample sequenced in a study of T cells in Graves' hyperthyroidism and ophthalmopathy. The source material, RNA transcripts, was used to amplify TCR beta CDR3 regions. A first-round RT-PCR of the TCR CDR3 used the HTBI primer set. TCRdb recomputed calls from the multiplex PCR reads with MiXCR, one row per CDR3 protein. The sample consists of 660,000 or so distinct CDR3 sequences, around 21% of them appearing once. Specimen: blood. These TCRs come from a man aged 25 to 40 with Graves' ophthalmopathy.

The chain combines TRBV14 with TRBJ2-3; a weak D match, TRBD2 (5 bases). The germline V gene has CDR1 SGHDN and CDR2 FVKESK. V was trimmed by 4 bases and J by 2 bases, leaving 10 bases between them. The CDR3 covers 14 residues. The CDR3 DNA is TGTGCCAGCAGCCTACAACGGGACACAGATACGCAGTATTTT. This sequence encodes CASSLQRDTDTQYF.

The chain links TRBV7-9 to TRBJ2-1, with D possibly TRBD1 on 6 matching bases. V was pared by 0 bases and J by 7 bases, with 16 bases between. The CDR3 has 16 residues. Germline assignment: CDR1 SEHNR and CDR2 FQNEAQ (reference sequence). The CDR3 is CASSLAGTISENEQFF. Written as DNA, the CDR3 is TGTGCCAGCAGCTTAGCGGGGACAATTAGCGAGAATGAGCAGTTCTTC.

The chain uses TRBV6-2 or TRBV6-3 and TRBJ1-1; 7 bases agree with TRBD1. The CDR3 runs to 15 residues. The trim removed 2 bases at V and 4 bases at J, leaving 7 bases unmatched. From germline, CDR1 is MNHEY and CDR2 SVGEGT. The CDR3 sequence: CASSYGTNRGTEAFF. The DNA of the CDR3 is TGTGCCAGCAGTTACGGCACCAACAGGGGCACTGAAGCTTTCTTT.

This sequence joins TRBV10-2 and TRBJ2-1; 10 nucleotides agree with TRBD1. Trimming cost V 6 bases and J 4 bases; bases outside gene matches: 6. The V gene's germline CDR1 is WSHSY and CDR2 SAAADI. This CDR3 region has 15 residues. Written as DNA, the CDR3 is TGCGCCAGCAGGCCCGGACAGGGGGAATACAATGAGCAGTTCTTC. It translates to CASRPGQGEYNEQFF.

There are a few counts of this clonotype. The chain is built from TRBV5-1 and TRBJ1-2, with D possibly being TRBD1 (6 bases). Germline V gene sequence: CDR1 SGHRS, CDR2 YFSETQ. The CDR3 consists of 13 residues. V lost 2 bases, J lost 6 bases, and 11 bases lay in between. In DNA form, the CDR3 reads TGCGCCAGCAGCTTCGGGGAGGGGGATGGCTACACCTTC. Translation: CASSFGEGDGYTF.

This clonotype was counted between two and nine times. Mismatch with germline at one junction end may stem from a read error. The chain links TRBV28 to TRBJ1-2, with 7 bases that match TRBD1. The length of the CDR3 is 15 residues. The germline gives CDR1 MDHEN, CDR2 SYDVKM. In DNA, the CDR3 is TGTGCCAGCAGTTCTTCCGAGACAGGGATTTATGGCCACACCTTC. Translated, it gives CASSSSETGIYGHTF.

This clonotype was seen only a few times. The chain has TRBV9 and TRBJ2-5; TRBD2 matches 10 bases. V shed 0 bases and J 4 bases; nucleotides not matched to a gene: 6. Germline loops: CDR1 SGDLS, CDR2 YYNGEE. The CDR3 length is 16 residues. DNA for the CDR3: TGTGCCAGCAGCGTAGGCAGCGGGAGGGCGGGAGAGACCCAGTACTTC. It codes for CASSVGSGRAGETQYF.

This clonotype has a count of ten or more. J is TRBJ1-1 and V is TRBV5-1; possibly TRBD1 for D (6 bases). Germline assignment: CDR1 SGHRS and CDR2 YFSETQ. The CDR3 spans 18 residues. Trimming stripped 0 bases from V and 1 base from J, with 19 bases between. The CDR3 region is CASSLVWVDSGPNTEAFF. Here the CDR3 DNA reads TGCGCCAGCAGCTTGGTATGGGTGGACAGTGGGCCGAACACTGAAGCTTTCTTT. The full variable domain, rest sourced from reference TRBV5-1 and TRBJ1-1, is KAGVTQTPRYLIKTRGQQVTLSCSPISGHRSVSWYQQTPGQGLQFLFEYFSETQRNKGNFPGRFSGRQFSNSRSEMNVSTLELGDSALYLCASSLVWVDSGPNTEAFFGQGTRLTVV.

In its sample, this clonotype was seen a few times. V and J are TRBV24-1 and TRBJ2-5, with D perhaps assigned TRBD1 or TRBD2 (5 bases each). The CDR3 length is 13 residues. V was shortened by 4 bases and J by 1 base, with 6 bases between the two germline ends. Germline V gene data show CDR1 as KGHDR and CDR2 as SFDVKD. As DNA, the CDR3 is TGTGCCACCAGTGACGGGGCCCAAGAGACCCAGTACTTC. Translating gives CATSDGAQETQYF.

This chain links TRBV24-1 with TRBJ1-1; D remains unclear. Per germline, CDR1 KGHDR and CDR2 SFDVKD. CDR3 length: 12 amino acids. V was shortened by 10 bases and J by 0 bases, with 8 bases between the two germline ends. The CDR3 is CATPDLNTEAFF. CDR3 nucleotide sequence: TGTGCCACACCTGACCTGAACACTGAAGCTTTCTTT.

This clonotype has just a few counts. The rearrangement uses TRBV28 and TRBJ2-7; maybe TRBD1 (6 bases). The CDR3 contains 14 residues. Trimming removed 8 bases from V and 3 bases from J, with 17 bases in between. Per germline, CDR1 MDHEN and CDR2 SYDVKM. The CDR3 protein is CASETGQPDYEQYF. The CDR3 DNA reads TGTGCCAGCGAAACCGGACAGCCGGACTACGAGCAGTACTTC.

This clonotype showed up many times. The chain's CDR3 is CASTPGQGAYEQYF. CDR3 DNA sequence: TGCGCCAGCACCCCGGGACAGGGGGCCTACGAGCAGTACTTC. The chain carries TRBV5-1 and TRBJ2-7; TRBD1 matches 11 bases. Germline assignment: CDR1 SGHRS and CDR2 YFSETQ. There are 14 residues in the CDR3. V shed 6 bases, J shed 2 bases, and the junction held 4 bases outside the gene matches.

In its sample, this clonotype was seen many times. The chain employs TRBV7-3 and TRBJ2-3; 8 bases agree with TRBD1. Germline assignment: CDR1 SGHTA and CDR2 FQGTGA. This CDR3 has 16 amino acids. The ends lost 5 bases at V and 2 bases at J; junction bases unmatched: 9. The chain's CDR3 is CASSPVPGGFTDTQYF. The CDR3 DNA reads as TGTGCCAGCAGCCCAGTCCCAGGGGGCTTCACAGATACGCAGTATTTT. The whole variable domain, remainder taken from reference TRBV7-3 and TRBJ2-3, is GAGVSQTPSNKVTEKGKYVELRCDPISGHTALYWYRQSLGQGPEFLIYFQGTGAADDSGLPNDRFFAVRPEGSVSTLKIQRTERGDSAVYLCASSPVPGGFTDTQYFGPGTRLTVL.

This clonotype was detected many times. V usage is TRBV6-1 and J usage is TRBJ1-3, with 9 bases matching TRBD1. The J segment lost 4 bases and the V segment lost 6 bases, leaving 7 bases of the junction unmatched. The CDR3 contains 15 residues. Germline values: CDR1 MNHNS, CDR2 SASEGT. CDR3 residues: CASSSTGGGGNTIYF. The CDR3 DNA follows: TGTGCCAGCAGCTCAACAGGGGGCGGCGGAAACACCATATATTTT.

Many counts were recorded for this clonotype. The rearrangement uses TRBV9 and TRBJ2-5; tentatively, D is TRBD2 (7 bases). Germline CDR1 reads SGDLS; CDR2 reads YYNGEE. Trimming pared 3 bases from V and 4 bases from J, leaving 19 bases between. The CDR3 runs 16 residues. The CDR3 sequence is CASSAQPGGRGETQYF. Here the CDR3 DNA reads TGTGCCAGCAGCGCCCAACCGGGAGGCAGGGGAGAGACCCAGTACTTC.

This clonotype was counted a few times. The gene calls are TRBV28 and TRBJ2-5; 7 bases match TRBD1. Looked up from germline, CDR1 is MDHEN and CDR2 is SYDVKM. The J segment lost 4 bases and the V segment lost 8 bases, leaving 7 bases of the junction unmatched. CDR3 length: 13 residues. The CDR3 DNA follows: TGTGCCAGCTACAGGGGTTTTGGAGAGACCCAGTACTTC. Translating gives CASYRGFGETQYF.

At least ten counts were recorded for this clonotype. CDR3 loop: CASSLSVSSYEQYF. CDR3 coding DNA: TGTGCCAGCAGTTTATCCGTTAGCTCCTACGAGCAGTACTTC. The J gene is TRBJ2-7, the V gene TRBV27; D gene unclear. Germline CDR1 and CDR2: MNHEY and SMNVEV (reference sequence). The CDR3 has 14 amino acids. Trimming stripped 0 bases from V and 0 bases from J, with 6 bases between.

This clonotype has a handful of counts. The chain has TRBV10-3 and TRBJ2-7; D is ambiguous. The V end lost 0 bases, the J end lost 2 bases, and 2 bases lay between the germline ends. CDR1 and CDR2 from the germline V gene are ENHRY and SYGVKD. This CDR3 is built from 12 residues. The CDR3 loop is CAISESTYEQYF. The CDR3 DNA reads as TGTGCCATCAGTGAGTCGACCTACGAGCAGTACTTC.

This clonotype has a handful of counts. The genes are TRBV12-3 or TRBV12-4 and TRBJ2-3, with D tentatively TRBD1 or TRBD2 (6 bases each). Trimming pared 3 bases from V and 6 bases from J, leaving 13 bases between. The CDR3 contains 14 residues. The CDR3 DNA reads TGTGCCAGCAGTTTTACAGGGAGGAGGGATACGCAGTATTTT. It is translated as CASSFTGRRDTQYF.

The genes are TRBV5-6 and TRBJ2-3, with 8 bases fitting TRBD1. The ends lost 4 bases at V and 6 bases at J; junction bases unmatched: 10. The CDR3 is 15 residues long. Germline V gene lookup returns CDR1 SGHDT and CDR2 YYEEEE. The CDR3 is CASSLGQARSDTQYF. CDR3 sequence (DNA): TGTGCCAGCAGCCTGGGACAGGCAAGGTCCGATACGCAGTATTTT. Full variable domain (remainder filled in from reference TRBV5-6 and TRBJ2-3): DAGVTQSPTHLIKTRGQQVTLRCSPKSGHDTVSWYQQALGQGPQFIFQYYEEEERQRGNFPDRFSGHQFPNYSSELNVNALLLGDSALYLCASSLGQARSDTQYFGPGTRLTVL.